The entry that follows covers one T cell receptor beta chain sequence. The CDR3 runs 14 residues. In germline, CDR1 is SGDLS, CDR2 YYNGEE. Trimming pared 3 bases from V and 0 bases from J, leaving 7 bases between. TCRdb called the RT-PCR reads again in MiXCR, with one record for every CDR3 protein. This sample has hundreds of thousands of distinct CDR3 sequences, with around 14% found just once. The chain employs TRBV9 and TRBJ2-4; D is uncertain. Sequenced: memory CD4+ T cells from blood. The receptor was isolated from a female donor in good health, serving as a healthy control. The CDR3 coding sequence is TGTGCCAGCAGCGCCAACTTAGCCAAAAACATTCAGTACTTC. Amino acid sequence: CASSANLAKNIQYF. The entire variable domain, with the rest obtained from reference TRBV9 and TRBJ2-4, is as follows: DSGVTQTPKHLITATGQRVTLRCSPRSGDLSVYWYQQSLDQGLQFLIQYYNGEERAKGNILERFSAQQFPDLHSELNLSSLELGDSALYFCASSANLAKNIQYFGAGTRLSVL.